One sample yielded the 15 T cell receptor beta chains listed below, sequenced in a study of OX40 agonist ivuxolimab in advanced cancers. The protocol was immunoSEQ multiplex PCR, while the TCRdb copy is restricted to in-frame clones and leaves out a portion. The profile shows tens of thousands of clones, 92% of them singletons. The sequencing used CD4+ or CD8+ T cells sorted from blood, collected in a trial of the OX40 agonist ivuxolimab. The receptors stem from an adult with an advanced solid tumor such as melanoma, head and neck, liver or kidney cancer.

The chain has TRBV28 and TRBJ1-2; 10 nucleotides line up with TRBD1. The CDR3 is made up of 16 amino acids. Germline V gene lookup returns CDR1 MDHEN and CDR2 SYDVKM. Trimming removed 5 bases from V and 0 bases from J; junction bases left unmatched: 6. The chain's CDR3 is CASSAPGTGANYGYTF. The CDR3 DNA sequence: TGTGCCAGCAGTGCCCCCGGGACAGGGGCTAACTATGGCTACACCTTC.

This clone has just one count. The CDR3 loop reads CASSYSLAGPYDEQFF. The DNA for the CDR3 is TGTGCCAGCAGTTACTCACTAGCGGGACCCTATGATGAGCAGTTCTTC. The rearrangement links TRBV6-6 to TRBJ2-1; the match to TRBD2 covers 10 bases. Germline V CDR1 and CDR2: MNHNY, SVGAGI (reference sequence). The V gene end was trimmed by 0 bases and the J gene end by 8 bases; junction bases not matched to a gene: 7. The CDR3 runs 16 residues.

For the CDR3, the DNA is TGTGCCAGTAGTATCACTCCCCAGGGCACTGAAGCTTTCTTT. It specifies CASSITPQGTEAFF. This sequence joins TRBV19 and TRBJ1-1; TRBD1 is a possible D gene (5 bases). This CDR3 has 14 residues. CDR1 and CDR2 from the germline V gene are LNHDA and SQIVND (reference sequence). Trimming stripped 3 bases from V and 4 bases from J, with 12 bases between.

The rearrangement links TRBV19 to TRBJ1-5; D not certain. Germline values: CDR1 LNHDA, CDR2 SQIVND (reference sequence). Trimming shortened V by 1 base and J by 4 bases, and 11 bases separated the two germline ends. The CDR3 is 15 amino acids. CDR3 region: CASSIGQTRNQPQHF. The DNA for the CDR3 is TGTGCCAGTAGTATAGGGCAGACCCGAAATCAGCCCCAGCATTTT. The whole variable domain, filled in from reference TRBV19 and TRBJ1-5, reads DGGITQSPKYLFRKEGQNVTLSCEQNLNHDAMYWYRQDPGQGLRLIYYSQIVNDFQKGDIAEGYSVSREKKESFPLTVTSAQKNPTAFYLCASSIGQTRNQPQHFGDGTRLSIL.

The chain uses TRBV5-1 and TRBJ2-1; unclear D gene. The V gene lost 4 bases and the J gene lost 4 bases, with 12 bases spanning the gap. Germline values: CDR1 SGHRS, CDR2 YFSETQ. The CDR3 spans 14 residues. The CDR3 loop is CASSPSMDYNEQFF. In DNA, the CDR3 is TGCGCCAGCAGCCCGTCGATGGATTACAATGAGCAGTTCTTC.

The CDR3 nucleotides are TGTGCCAGCAAGGGAGGGGTCACCGGGGAGCTGTTTTTT. Translation: CASKGGVTGELFF. This chain joins TRBV6-1 and TRBJ2-2, with TRBD2 matching 7 bases. Trimming took 7 bases from V and 4 from J; bases not matched to a gene: 3. Germline lookup yields CDR1 MNHNS and CDR2 SASEGT. This CDR3 is built from 13 residues.

Points on this clone: The junction departs from germline at one end; a sequencing error may be responsible. The chain links TRBV5-4 to TRBJ2-4; 7 nucleotides agree with TRBD2. This CDR3 contains 15 residues. In germline, CDR1 is SGHNT, CDR2 YYREEE (reference sequence). The CDR3 here is CASSQDNGGKSIQYF. DNA of the CDR3: TGCGCCAGCAGCCAAGATAACGGGGGGAAGAGCATTCAGTACTTC.

This chain links TRBV29-1 with TRBJ2-3; D call uncertain. With 6 bases removed from V and 0 bases from J, the gap between germline ends came to 7 bases. Per the germline V gene, CDR1 is SQVTM and CDR2 is ANQGSEA. CDR3 length equals 12 residues. Here the CDR3 reads CSVFISTDTQYF. CDR3 DNA sequence: TGCAGCGTCTTTATCAGCACAGATACGCAGTATTTT.

The rearrangement links TRBV2 to TRBJ2-6; maybe TRBD2 (5 bases). CDR3 length equals 15 residues. V lost 9 bases and J lost 1, with 13 bases in between. Germline V gene data show CDR1 as SNHLY and CDR2 as FYNNEI. The CDR3 DNA reads as TGTGCCAGTACTAGACGAGGTTCTGGGGCCAACGTCCTGACTTTC. It yields the protein CASTRRGSGANVLTF.

The chain uses TRBV7-2 and TRBJ1-5; a possible D gene is TRBD1 (6 bases). CDR1 is SGHTA and CDR2 is FQGNSA in the germline V gene. The CDR3 totals 16 residues. V was shortened by 8 bases and J by 1 base, with 18 bases between the two germline ends. The CDR3 bases are TGTGCCAGCGGGCTTTGGGGGCCTGGAAGCAATCAGCCCCAGCATTTT. Amino acid sequence: CASGLWGPGSNQPQHF.

The chain has TRBV7-9 and TRBJ2-3; 8 bases are a match to TRBD1. This CDR3 has 14 residues. The germline CDR1 and CDR2 sequences are SEHNR and FQNEAQ (reference sequence). Trimming took 5 bases from V and 6 from J; bases not matched to a gene: 7. DNA for the CDR3: TGTGCCAGCAGCGCGGGACAGGTGCGTGATACGCAGTATTTT. Residues: CASSAGQVRDTQYF. Looking up the rest from reference TRBV7-9 and TRBJ2-3 gives the full variable domain: DTGVSQNPRHKITKRGQNVTFRCDPISEHNRLYWYRQTLGQGPEFLTYFQNEAQLEKSRLLSDRFSAERPKGSFSTLEIQRTEQGDSAMYLCASSAGQVRDTQYFGPGTRLTVL.

The chain is built from TRBV6-4 and TRBJ2-5; D is possibly TRBD2 (6 bases). Germline CDR1 reads MRHNA; CDR2 reads SNTAGT. V was cut by 2 bases and J by 5 bases, with 12 bases left in between. The CDR3 has 14 residues. The CDR3 coding sequence is TGTGCCAGCAGTGACGCGACTAGTAGGGAGACCCAGTACTTC. As protein: CASSDATSRETQYF.

The genes are TRBV4-3 and TRBJ2-7; unclear D gene. Trimming cost V 0 bases and J 2 bases, with 8 bases left between them. The CDR3 extends over 14 amino acids. Germline-derived CDR1 and CDR2 are LGHNA and YSLEER. This chain's CDR3 is CASSQEYSTYEQYF. The CDR3 bases are TGCGCCAGCAGCCAAGAATACAGCACCTACGAGCAGTACTTC.

The rearrangement joins TRBV11-2 to TRBJ2-2, with 12 bases fitting TRBD1. Per germline, CDR1 SGHAT and CDR2 FQNNGV. CDR3 length: 15 residues. The V segment lost 3 bases and the J segment 6 bases; nucleotides outside the gene matches: 2. Here the CDR3 DNA reads TGTGCCAGCAGCTTTGGGACAGGGGGCCCCGGGGAGCTGTTTTTT. This codes for CASSFGTGGPGELFF. Full variable domain (remainder filled in from reference TRBV11-2 and TRBJ2-2): EAGVAQSPRYKIIEKRQSVAFWCNPISGHATLYWYQQILGQGPKLLIQFQNNGVVDDSQLPKDRFSAERLKGVDSTLKIQPAKLEDSAVYLCASSFGTGGPGELFFGEGSRLTVL.

The rearrangement joins TRBV7-9 to TRBJ2-1; maybe TRBD1 (6 bases). V was pared by 4 bases and J by 2 bases, with 12 bases between. CDR1 is SEHNR, CDR2 FQNEAQ, per germline (reference sequence). CDR3 length equals 15 residues. CDR3 region: CASSYDTGPYNEQFF. The CDR3 DNA reads as TGTGCCAGCAGCTATGATACAGGGCCCTACAATGAGCAGTTCTTC.